This T cell receptor beta chain appears in the sequencing data of a study of T cells in Graves' hyperthyroidism and ophthalmopathy. In the study overall: Blood from the periphery was taken at initial diagnosis, before any treatment.

This clonotype occurred many times. Its matching antigen is unknown. Study findings and constraints: It was a median around 6 months before onset that the model predicted ophthalmopathy.

Germline values: CDR1 MDHEN, CDR2 SYDVKM. The trim removed 4 bases at V and 9 bases at J, leaving 3 bases unmatched. The CDR3 sequence is 14 residues long. RNA transcripts provided the source from which TCR beta CDR3 regions were amplified. HTBI primers were the set used in a first-round RT-PCR of the TCR CDR3. TCRdb re-derived calls from the multiplex PCR reads in MiXCR, one entry per CDR3 protein. The table lists around 620,000 distinct CDR3 sequences, 14% of them singletons, with roughly 7% in the top ten. The TCR sequence derives from a young woman with Graves' ophthalmopathy. Sequenced sample: blood. This chain links TRBV28 with TRBJ2-1, with 13 bases that match TRBD2. CDR3 nucleotide sequence: TGTGCCAGCAGTTGGACTAGCGGGAGTGGTGAGCAGTTCTTC. Translating gives CASSWTSGSGEQFF.